This paragraph reports one T cell receptor (beta chain). The data were obtained in a study of monozygotic twins with cystic fibrosis. Study in general: Libraries were built from around 3 micrograms of fragmented DNA using about 15 PCR cycles.

The repertoire was sequenced with immunoSEQ multiplex PCR; TCRdb's copy has only in-frame clones and lacks some. The table includes roughly 25,000 clones, approximately 90% detected once. This sequence was found in a girl aged 2-9 years with cystic fibrosis. Sequencing used blood.

This chain's CDR3 is CASSSPVGQGARGYTF. CDR3 DNA: TGTGCCAGCAGTTCACCGGTGGGACAGGGGGCCCGTGGCTACACCTTC. V and J are TRBV6-5 and TRBJ1-2; 12 bases are a match to TRBD1. Germline V gene lookup returns CDR1 MNHEY and CDR2 SVGAGI. The trim removed 4 bases at V and 7 bases at J, leaving 10 bases unmatched. The CDR3 has 16 residues.